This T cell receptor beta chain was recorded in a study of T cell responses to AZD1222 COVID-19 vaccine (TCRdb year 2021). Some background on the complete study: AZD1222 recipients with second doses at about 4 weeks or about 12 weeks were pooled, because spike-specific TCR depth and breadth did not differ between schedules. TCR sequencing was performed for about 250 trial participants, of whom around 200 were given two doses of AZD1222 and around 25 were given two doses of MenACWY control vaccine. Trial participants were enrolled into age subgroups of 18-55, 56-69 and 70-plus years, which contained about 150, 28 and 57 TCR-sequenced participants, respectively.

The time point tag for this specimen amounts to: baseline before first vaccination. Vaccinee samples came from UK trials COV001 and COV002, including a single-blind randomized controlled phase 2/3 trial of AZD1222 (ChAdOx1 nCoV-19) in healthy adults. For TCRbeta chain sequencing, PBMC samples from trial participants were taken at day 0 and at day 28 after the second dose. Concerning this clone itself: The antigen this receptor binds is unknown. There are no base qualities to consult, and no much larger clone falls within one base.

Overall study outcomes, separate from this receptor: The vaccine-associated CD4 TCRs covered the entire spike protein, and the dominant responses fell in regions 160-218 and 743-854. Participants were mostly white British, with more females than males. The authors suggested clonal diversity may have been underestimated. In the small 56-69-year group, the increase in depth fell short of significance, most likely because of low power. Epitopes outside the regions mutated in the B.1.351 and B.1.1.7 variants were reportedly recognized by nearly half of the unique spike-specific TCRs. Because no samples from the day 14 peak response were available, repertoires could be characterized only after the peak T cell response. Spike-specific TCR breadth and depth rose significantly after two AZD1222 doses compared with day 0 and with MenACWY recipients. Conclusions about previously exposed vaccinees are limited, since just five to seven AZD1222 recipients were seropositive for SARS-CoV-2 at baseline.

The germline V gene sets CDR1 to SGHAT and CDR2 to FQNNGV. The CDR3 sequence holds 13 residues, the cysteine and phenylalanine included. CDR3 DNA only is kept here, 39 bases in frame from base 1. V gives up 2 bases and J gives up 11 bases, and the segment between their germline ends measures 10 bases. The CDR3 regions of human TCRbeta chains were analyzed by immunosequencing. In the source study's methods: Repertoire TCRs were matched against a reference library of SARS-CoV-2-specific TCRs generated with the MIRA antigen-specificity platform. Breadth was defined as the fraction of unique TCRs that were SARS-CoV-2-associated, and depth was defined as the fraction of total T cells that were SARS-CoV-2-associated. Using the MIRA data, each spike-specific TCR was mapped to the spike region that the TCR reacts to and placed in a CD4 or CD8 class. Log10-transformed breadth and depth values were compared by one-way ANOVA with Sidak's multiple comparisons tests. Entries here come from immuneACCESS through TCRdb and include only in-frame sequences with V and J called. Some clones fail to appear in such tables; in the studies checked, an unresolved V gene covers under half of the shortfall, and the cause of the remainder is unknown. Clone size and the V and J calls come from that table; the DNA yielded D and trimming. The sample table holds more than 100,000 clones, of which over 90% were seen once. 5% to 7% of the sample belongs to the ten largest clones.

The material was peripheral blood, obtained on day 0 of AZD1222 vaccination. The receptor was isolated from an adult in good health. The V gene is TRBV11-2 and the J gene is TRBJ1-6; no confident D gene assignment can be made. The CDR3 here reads CASSLSESAPLHF. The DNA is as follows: TGTGCCAGCAGCTTAAGCGAGTCCGCACCCCTCCACTTT.